One and the same sample provided the 3 T cell receptor beta chains below, sequenced in a study of blood T cell repertoires in COVID-19. Sequencing was performed with immunoSEQ multiplex PCR; in TCRdb, only in-frame clones are kept and a portion is missing. The top ten clones hold 5.7% of a sample with 95,000 to 100,000 clones, 80% to 95% of them seen once. The source material was peripheral blood. Receptors originate from a middle-aged man with active COVID-19.

The rearrangement links TRBV6-6 to TRBJ2-7; 11 bases map to TRBD1. V lost 6 bases and J lost 4; bases outside the gene matches: 5. The CDR3 length is 14 residues. Germline assignment: CDR1 MNHNY and CDR2 SVGAGI (reference sequence). This CDR3 is CASRTGQGAYEQYF. As DNA, the CDR3 is TGTGCCAGCAGGACTGGACAGGGGGCTTACGAGCAGTACTTC.

The chain carries TRBV5-4 and TRBJ2-2; D is undetermined. CDR3 length: 15 amino acids. The V gene's germline CDR1 is SGHNT and CDR2 YYREEE (reference sequence). V dropped 5 bases and J dropped 0 bases, with 11 bases sitting between them. This CDR3 reads CASSPPISNTGELFF. Written as DNA, the CDR3 is TGTGCCAGCAGTCCACCTATATCGAACACCGGGGAGCTGTTTTTT.

The chain recombines TRBV11-1 with TRBJ1-1, with 7 bases aligning to TRBD1. Germline V gene sequence: CDR1 SGHAT, CDR2 FQDESV (reference sequence). Unmatched junction bases numbered 9, after V lost 4 bases and J lost 4 bases. This CDR3 is 15 amino acids long. Here the CDR3 DNA reads TGTGCCAGCAGCTCTTATAGGACAGGCGGCACTGAAGCTTTCTTT. This encodes CASSSYRTGGTEAFF. Looking up the rest from reference TRBV11-1 and TRBJ1-1 gives the full variable domain: EAEVAQSPRYKITEKSQAVAFWCDPISGHATLYWYRQILGQGPELLVQFQDESVVDDSQLPKDRFSAERLKGVDSTLKIQPAELGDSAMYLCASSSYRTGGTEAFFGQGTRLTVV.